Listed here is a single T cell receptor beta chain. No antigen is known for it. This record belongs to a study of T cell clonotyping in hematopoietic cell transplantation. About the research overall: Pretransplant recipient samples were taken after cytoreduction. Study-wide findings and caveats: Few recipient clonotypes overlapped donors; over 97% were de novo at given depth.

Sample time point: recipient sample about 28 days before transplant, after cytoreduction. Blood collection times were about day -28 and days 30, 100, 180 posttransplant. Germline loops: CDR1 LNHDA, CDR2 SQIVND (reference sequence). This CDR3 contains 14 residues. With 10 bases removed from V and 5 bases from J, the gap between germline ends came to 21 bases. The data were produced by immunoSEQ multiplex PCR, yet TCRdb's version contains in-frame clones alone and is incomplete. The table includes roughly 28,000 clones, 93% detected once. The TCR comes from a man between 50 and 59 years old with acute myeloid leukemia. Some clones in this sample may be carry-over from other donors' samples. The chain uses TRBV19 and TRBJ2-7; a possible D gene is TRBD1 (6 bases). The input for sequencing was peripheral blood mononuclear cells, taken before stem cell transplant. The CDR3 is CATSFRYRVHEQYF. The CDR3 DNA follows: TGTGCCACAAGCTTCCGGTACAGGGTCCACGAGCAGTACTTC. The whole variable domain, remainder taken from reference TRBV19 and TRBJ2-7, is DGGITQSPKYLFRKEGQNVTLSCEQNLNHDAMYWYRQDPGQGLRLIYYSQIVNDFQKGDIAEGYSVSREKKESFPLTVTSAQKNPTAFYLCATSFRYRVHEQYFGPGTRLTVT.